This is a list of T cell receptor beta chains from one sample in a study of vaccination and CD4 T cells after COVID-19. TCRdb recomputed calls from the PCR reads with MiXCR, one row per CDR3 protein. This sample has about 14,000 distinct CDR3 sequences, with 40% to 65% found just once. These TCRs' antigens remain unknown. The sequenced sample was CD4+ T cells from blood, cultured in vitro, obtained before SARS-CoV-2 vaccination. These receptors all stem from a human donor who had recovered from COVID-19. CDR3s leave out the opening cysteine and the closing phenylalanine or tryptophan.

v_call	j_call	cdr3_aa
TRBV6-1	TRBJ1-1	ASILSTEGNTEAF
TRBV19	TRBJ2-5	ASSTPAGTTRTQY
TRBV15	TRBJ2-3	ATRGLAGGRIRGTDTQY
TRBV20-1	TRBJ1-5	SANGQGAGQPQH
TRBV5-4	TRBJ1-2	ASSMGTRDGYGYT
TRBV6-2/TRBV6-3	TRBJ2-2	ASRETGQGRTGELF
TRBV28	TRBJ1-2	ASSTTVGYT
TRBV19	TRBJ1-3	ASSRGNTIY
TRBV4-2	TRBJ2-7	ASSQWLGQGAEQY
TRBV19	TRBJ2-7	ASSIPGQGADEQY
TRBV15	TRBJ1-2	ATSRGEGSYGYT
TRBV28	TRBJ2-7	ASSQDSSSYEQY
TRBV7-2	TRBJ1-2	ASSSPTGYNYGYT
TRBV5-4	TRBJ2-1	ASSSRTGESNEQF
TRBV6-2/TRBV6-3	TRBJ2-7	ASSYPADFNTKGPYEQY
TRBV11-3	TRBJ1-2	ASSAREGYT
TRBV20-1	TRBJ2-1	SARVFPEQF
TRBV6-4	TRBJ2-1	ASSVTDNNEQF
TRBV20-1	TRBJ2-1	SARWQGAFNEQF
TRBV15	TRBJ2-5	ATSRETGIVKTQY
TRBV5-4	TRBJ1-1	ASSLAGQGRYTEAF
TRBV29-1	TRBJ1-2	SVTSGGGYGYT
TRBV20-1	TRBJ2-1	SARMSSGPYNEQF
TRBV7-3	TRBJ1-1	ASSSGGNTEAF
TRBV20-1	TRBJ1-1	SARARQATYEAF
TRBV5-4	TRBJ1-1	ASSREPNTEAF
TRBV20-1	TRBJ1-2	SAFQRTGAGGYT
TRBV6-1	TRBJ2-6	AYREGAHSNVLT
TRBV20-1	TRBJ1-6	SAPEPRGGNSPLH
TRBV27	TRBJ2-1	ASSPTRLSSYNEQF
TRBV10-1	TRBJ1-2	ARTAGRALHGYT
TRBV6-2/TRBV6-3	TRBJ1-1	ASSPRAMNTEAF
TRBV27	TRBJ2-7	ASSAAQGLSYEQY
TRBV6-1	TRBJ1-6	ASSERQGGNSPLH
TRBV7-3	TRBJ2-3	ASSLKGSAGDTQY
TRBV20-1	TRBJ1-3	SAQRDSTVHTIY
TRBV19	TRBJ1-5	ASSAQGSMGQPQH
TRBV28	TRBJ1-5	ASQQSTNNQPQH
TRBV7-8	TRBJ1-3	ASSPRDTIY
TRBV7-8	TRBJ1-5	ASSAQQGRGNQPQH